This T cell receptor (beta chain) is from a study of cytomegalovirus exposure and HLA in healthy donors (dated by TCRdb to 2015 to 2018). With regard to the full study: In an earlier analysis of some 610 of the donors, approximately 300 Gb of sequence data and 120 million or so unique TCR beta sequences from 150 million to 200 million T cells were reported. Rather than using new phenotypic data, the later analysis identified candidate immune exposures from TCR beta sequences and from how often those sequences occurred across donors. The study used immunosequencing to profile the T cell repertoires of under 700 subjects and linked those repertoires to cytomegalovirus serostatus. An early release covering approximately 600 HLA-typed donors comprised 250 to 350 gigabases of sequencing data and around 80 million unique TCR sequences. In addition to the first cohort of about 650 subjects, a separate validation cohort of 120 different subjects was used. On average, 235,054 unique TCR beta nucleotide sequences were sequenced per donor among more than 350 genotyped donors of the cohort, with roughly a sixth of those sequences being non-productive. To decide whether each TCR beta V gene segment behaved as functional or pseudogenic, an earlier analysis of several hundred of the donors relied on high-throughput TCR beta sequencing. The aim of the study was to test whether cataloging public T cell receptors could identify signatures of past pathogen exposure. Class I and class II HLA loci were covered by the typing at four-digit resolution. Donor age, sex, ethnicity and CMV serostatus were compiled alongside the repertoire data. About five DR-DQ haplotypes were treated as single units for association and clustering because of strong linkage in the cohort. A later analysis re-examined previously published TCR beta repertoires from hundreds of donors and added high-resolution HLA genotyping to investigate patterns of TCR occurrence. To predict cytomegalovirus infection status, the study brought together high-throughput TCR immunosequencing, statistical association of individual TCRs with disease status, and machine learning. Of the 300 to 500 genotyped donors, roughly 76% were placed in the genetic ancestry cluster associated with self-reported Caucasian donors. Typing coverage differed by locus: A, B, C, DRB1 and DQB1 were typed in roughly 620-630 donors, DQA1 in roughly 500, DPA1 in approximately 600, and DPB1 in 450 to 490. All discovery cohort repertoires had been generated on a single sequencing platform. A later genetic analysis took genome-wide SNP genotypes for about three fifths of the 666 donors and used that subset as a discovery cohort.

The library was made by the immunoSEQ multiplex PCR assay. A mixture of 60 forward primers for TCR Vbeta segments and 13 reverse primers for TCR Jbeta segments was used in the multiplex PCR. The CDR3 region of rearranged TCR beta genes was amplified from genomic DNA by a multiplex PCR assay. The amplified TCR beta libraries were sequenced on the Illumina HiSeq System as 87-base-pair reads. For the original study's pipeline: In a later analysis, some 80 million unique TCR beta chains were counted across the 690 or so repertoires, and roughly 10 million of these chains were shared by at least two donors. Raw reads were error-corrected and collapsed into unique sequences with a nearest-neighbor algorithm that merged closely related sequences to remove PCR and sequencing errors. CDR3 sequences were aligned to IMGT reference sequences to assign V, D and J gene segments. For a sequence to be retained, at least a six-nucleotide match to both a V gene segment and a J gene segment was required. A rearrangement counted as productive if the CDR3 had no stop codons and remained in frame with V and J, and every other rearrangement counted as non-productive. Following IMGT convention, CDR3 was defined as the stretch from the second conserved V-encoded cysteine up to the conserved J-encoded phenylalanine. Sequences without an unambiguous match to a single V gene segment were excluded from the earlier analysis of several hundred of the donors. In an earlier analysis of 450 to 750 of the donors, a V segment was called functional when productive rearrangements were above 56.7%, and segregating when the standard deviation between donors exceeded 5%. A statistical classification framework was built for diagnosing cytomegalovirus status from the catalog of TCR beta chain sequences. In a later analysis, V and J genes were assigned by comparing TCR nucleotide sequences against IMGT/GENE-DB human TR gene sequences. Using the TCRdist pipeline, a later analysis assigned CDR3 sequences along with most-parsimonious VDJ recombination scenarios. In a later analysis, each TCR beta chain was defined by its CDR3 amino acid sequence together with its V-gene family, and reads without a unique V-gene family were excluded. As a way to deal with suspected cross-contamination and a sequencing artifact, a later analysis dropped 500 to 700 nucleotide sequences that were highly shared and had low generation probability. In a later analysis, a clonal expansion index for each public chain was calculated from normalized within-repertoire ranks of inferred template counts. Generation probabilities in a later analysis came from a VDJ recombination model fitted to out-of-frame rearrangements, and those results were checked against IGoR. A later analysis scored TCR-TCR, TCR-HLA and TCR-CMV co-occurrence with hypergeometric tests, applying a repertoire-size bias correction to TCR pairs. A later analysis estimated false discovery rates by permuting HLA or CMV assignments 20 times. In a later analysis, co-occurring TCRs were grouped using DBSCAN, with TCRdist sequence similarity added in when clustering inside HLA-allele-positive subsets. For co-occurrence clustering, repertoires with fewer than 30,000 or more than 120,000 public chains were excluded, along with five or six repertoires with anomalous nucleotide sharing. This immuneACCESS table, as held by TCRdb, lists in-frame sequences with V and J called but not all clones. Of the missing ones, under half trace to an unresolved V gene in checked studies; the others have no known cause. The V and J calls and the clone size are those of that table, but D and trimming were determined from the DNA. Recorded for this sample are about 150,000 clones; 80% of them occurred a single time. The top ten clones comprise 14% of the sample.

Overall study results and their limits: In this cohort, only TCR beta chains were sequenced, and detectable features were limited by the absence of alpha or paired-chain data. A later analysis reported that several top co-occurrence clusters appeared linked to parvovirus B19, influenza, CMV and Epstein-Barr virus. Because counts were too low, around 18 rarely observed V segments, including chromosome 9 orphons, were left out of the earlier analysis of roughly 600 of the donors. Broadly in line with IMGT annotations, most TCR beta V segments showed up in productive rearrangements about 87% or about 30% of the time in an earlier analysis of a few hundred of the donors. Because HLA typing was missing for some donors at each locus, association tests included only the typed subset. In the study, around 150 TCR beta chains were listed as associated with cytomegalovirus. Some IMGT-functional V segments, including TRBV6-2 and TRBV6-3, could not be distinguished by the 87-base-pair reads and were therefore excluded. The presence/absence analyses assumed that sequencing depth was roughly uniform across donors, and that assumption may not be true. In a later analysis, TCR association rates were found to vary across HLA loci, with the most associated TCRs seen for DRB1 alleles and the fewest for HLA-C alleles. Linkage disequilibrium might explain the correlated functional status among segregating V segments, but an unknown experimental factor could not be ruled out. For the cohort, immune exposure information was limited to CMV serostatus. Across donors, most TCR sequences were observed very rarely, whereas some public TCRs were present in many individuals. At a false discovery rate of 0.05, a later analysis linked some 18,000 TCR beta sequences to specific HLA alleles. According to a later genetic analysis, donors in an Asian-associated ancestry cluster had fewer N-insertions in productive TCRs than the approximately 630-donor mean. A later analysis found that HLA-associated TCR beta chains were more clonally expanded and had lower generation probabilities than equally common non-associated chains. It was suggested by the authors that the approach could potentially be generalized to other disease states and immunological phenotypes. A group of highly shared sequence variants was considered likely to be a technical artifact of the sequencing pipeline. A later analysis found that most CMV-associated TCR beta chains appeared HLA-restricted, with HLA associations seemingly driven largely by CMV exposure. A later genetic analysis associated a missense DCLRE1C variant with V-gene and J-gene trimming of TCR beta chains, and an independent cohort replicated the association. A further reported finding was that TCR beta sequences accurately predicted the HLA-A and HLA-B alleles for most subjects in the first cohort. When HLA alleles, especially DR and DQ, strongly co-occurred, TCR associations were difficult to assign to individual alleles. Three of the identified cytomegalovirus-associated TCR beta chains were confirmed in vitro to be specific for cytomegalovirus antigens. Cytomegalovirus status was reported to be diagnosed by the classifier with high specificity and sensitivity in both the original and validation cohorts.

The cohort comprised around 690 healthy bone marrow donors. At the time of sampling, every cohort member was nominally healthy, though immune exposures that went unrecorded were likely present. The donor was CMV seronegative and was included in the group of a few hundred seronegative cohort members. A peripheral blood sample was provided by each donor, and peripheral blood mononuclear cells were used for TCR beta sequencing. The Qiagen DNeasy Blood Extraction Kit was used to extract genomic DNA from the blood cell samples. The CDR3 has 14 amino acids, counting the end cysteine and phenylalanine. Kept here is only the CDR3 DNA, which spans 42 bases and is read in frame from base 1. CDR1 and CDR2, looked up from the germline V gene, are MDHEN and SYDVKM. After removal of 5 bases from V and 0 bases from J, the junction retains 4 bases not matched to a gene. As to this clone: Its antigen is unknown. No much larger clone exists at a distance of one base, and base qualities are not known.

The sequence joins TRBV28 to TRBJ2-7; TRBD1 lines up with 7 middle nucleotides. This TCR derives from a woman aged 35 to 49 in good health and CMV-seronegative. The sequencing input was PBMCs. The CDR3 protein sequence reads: CASSRGGVSYEQYF. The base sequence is TGTGCCAGCAGTAGAGGGGGCGTCTCCTACGAGCAGTACTTC.